The rows below give T cell receptor beta chains drawn from one sample of a study of cytomegalovirus exposure and HLA in healthy donors. Repertoires were generated with immunoSEQ multiplex PCR, while TCRdb's copy carries only in-frame clones and drops some. The table includes hundreds of thousands of clones, 75% to 90% detected once. Material: PBMCs. Receptors were obtained from a woman aged 30 to 39 in good health and CMV-seropositive. The CDR3 runs from the conserved cysteine through the conserved F or W. A D gene is named only where the DNA matches it firmly. The listing skips clone size in some rows; elsewhere it reads once, few, many or a size class.

v_gene	len	d_gene	j_gene	abundance	CDR3aa	CDR3nt
TRBV18	15	-	TRBJ1-5	-	CASSPDWQVNQPQHF	TGTGCCAGCTCACCTGATTGGCAGGTCAATCAGCCCCAGCATTTT
TRBV5-1	13	-	TRBJ2-5	-	CASSPPSTETQYF	TGCGCCAGCAGCCCCCCTAGCACGGAGACCCAGTACTTC
TRBV27	14	-	TRBJ1-4	once	CASTSLGLGEKLFF	TGTGCCAGCACCTCTCTGGGGCTCGGGGAAAAACTGTTTTTT
TRBV28	15	TRBD1	TRBJ1-2	-	CASSRQGTLYYGYTF	TGTGCCAGCAGTCGACAGGGTACCCTATACTATGGCTACACCTTC
TRBV30	14	-	TRBJ2-1	-	CAWSVRMGGNEQFF	TGTGCCTGGAGTGTACGGATGGGGGGCAATGAGCAGTTCTTC
TRBV2	14	TRBD1	TRBJ2-7	-	CASTSWDSSYEQYF	TGTGCCAGCACCTCATGGGACAGCTCCTACGAGCAGTACTTC
TRBV15	12	-	TRBJ1-2	-	CATSRVGTGSTF	-
TRBV9	15	TRBD2	TRBJ2-1	-	CASSPLAGPYNEQFF	TGTGCCAGCAGCCCTCTAGCGGGACCCTACAATGAGCAGTTCTTC
TRBV5-6	16	TRBD2	TRBJ2-7	-	CASSLDGALADYEQYF	TGTGCCAGCAGCTTGGATGGGGCACTAGCGGACTACGAGCAGTACTTC
TRBV15	15	-	TRBJ2-5	-	CATSSTEAGQETQYF	TGTGCCACCAGCAGTACTGAAGCGGGCCAAGAGACCCAGTACTTC
TRBV2	12	TRBD2	TRBJ2-7	few	CASRGLAGDPYF	TGTGCCAGCAGGGGACTAGCGGGAGACCCCTACTTC
TRBV7-3	14	-	TRBJ2-4	-	CASSLDRTKNIQYF	TGTGCCAGCAGCTTAGACAGAACCAAAAACATTCAGTACTTC
TRBV9	13	-	TRBJ2-1	-	CASSSRDFNEQFF	TGTGCCAGCAGCTCCCGGGACTTCAATGAGCAGTTCTTC
TRBV5-1	16	-	TRBJ2-3	-	CASSRSLGGDTDTQYF	TGCGCCAGCAGCCGTAGCCTGGGGGGAGACACAGATACGCAGTATTTT
TRBV9	17	-	TRBJ1-2	-	CASSGPPSTGPFYGYTF	TGTGCCAGCAGCGGCCCCCCCTCTACAGGGCCTTTCTATGGCTACACCTTC
TRBV9	12	-	TRBJ2-7	-	CASSGQTYEQYF	TGTGCCAGCAGCGGGCAGACCTACGAGCAGTACTTC
TRBV27	13	TRBD1	TRBJ2-1	-	CATAVGQYNEQFF	TGTGCCACCGCCGTGGGACAGTACAATGAGCAGTTCTTC